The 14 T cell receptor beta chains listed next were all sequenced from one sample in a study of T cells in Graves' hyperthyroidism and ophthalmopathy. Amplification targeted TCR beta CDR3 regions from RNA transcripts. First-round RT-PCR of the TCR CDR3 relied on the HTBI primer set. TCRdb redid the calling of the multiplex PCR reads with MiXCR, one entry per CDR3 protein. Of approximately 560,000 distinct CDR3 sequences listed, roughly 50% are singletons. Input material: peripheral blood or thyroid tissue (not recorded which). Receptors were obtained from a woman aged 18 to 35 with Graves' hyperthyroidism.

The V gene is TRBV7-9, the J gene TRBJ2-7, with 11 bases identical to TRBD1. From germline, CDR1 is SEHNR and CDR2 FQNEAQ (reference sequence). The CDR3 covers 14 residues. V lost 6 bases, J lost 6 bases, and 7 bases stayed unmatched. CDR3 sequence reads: CASSTWDRGGEQYF. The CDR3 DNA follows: TGTGCCAGCAGTACCTGGGACAGGGGGGGCGAGCAGTACTTC.

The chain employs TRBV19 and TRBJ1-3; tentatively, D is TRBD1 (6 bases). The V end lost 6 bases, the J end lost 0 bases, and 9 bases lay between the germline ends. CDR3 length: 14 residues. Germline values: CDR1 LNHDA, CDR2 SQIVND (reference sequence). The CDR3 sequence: CASRRGGSGNTIYF. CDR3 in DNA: TGTGCCAGTAGACGAGGGGGCTCTGGAAACACCATATATTTT.

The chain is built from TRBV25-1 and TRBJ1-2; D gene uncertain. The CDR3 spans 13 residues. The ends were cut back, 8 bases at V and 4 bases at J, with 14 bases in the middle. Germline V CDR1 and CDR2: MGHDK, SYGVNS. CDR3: CASQEAGVYGYTF. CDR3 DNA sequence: TGTGCCAGCCAAGAGGCGGGCGTCTATGGCTACACCTTC.

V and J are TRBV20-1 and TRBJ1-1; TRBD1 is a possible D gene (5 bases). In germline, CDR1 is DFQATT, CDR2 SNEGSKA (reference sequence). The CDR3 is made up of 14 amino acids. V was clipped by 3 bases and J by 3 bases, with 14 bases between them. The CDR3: CSARGDLSHTEAFF. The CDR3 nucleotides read TGCAGTGCTAGGGGGGACTTATCTCACACTGAAGCTTTCTTT.

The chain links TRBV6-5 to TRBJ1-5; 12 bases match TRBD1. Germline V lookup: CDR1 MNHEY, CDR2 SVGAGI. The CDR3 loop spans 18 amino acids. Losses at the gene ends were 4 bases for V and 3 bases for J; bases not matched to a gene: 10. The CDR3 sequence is CASSSRDRGRANNQPQHF. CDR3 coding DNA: TGTGCCAGCAGTTCCCGGGACAGGGGGCGCGCAAACAATCAGCCCCAGCATTTT.

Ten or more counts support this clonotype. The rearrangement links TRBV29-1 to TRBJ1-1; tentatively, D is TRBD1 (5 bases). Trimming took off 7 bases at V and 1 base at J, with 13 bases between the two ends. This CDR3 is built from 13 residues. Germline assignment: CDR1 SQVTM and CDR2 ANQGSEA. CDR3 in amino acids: CSGAGGTNTEAFF. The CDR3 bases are TGCAGCGGGGCTGGGGGAACGAACACTGAAGCTTTCTTT.

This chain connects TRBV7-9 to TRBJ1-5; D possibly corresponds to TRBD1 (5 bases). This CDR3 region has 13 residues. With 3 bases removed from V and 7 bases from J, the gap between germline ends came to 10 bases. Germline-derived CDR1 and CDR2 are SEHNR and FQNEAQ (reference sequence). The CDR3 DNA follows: TGTGCCAGCAGCTTGGAGGGACCCCAGCCCCAGCATTTT. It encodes CASSLEGPQPQHF.

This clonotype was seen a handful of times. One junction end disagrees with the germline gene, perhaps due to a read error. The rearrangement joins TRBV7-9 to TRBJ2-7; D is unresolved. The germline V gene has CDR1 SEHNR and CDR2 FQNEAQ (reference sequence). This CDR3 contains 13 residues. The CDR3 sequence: CASSQAWDYEQYF. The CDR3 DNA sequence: TGCGCCAGCAGCCAGGCCTGGGACTACGAGCAGTACTTC.

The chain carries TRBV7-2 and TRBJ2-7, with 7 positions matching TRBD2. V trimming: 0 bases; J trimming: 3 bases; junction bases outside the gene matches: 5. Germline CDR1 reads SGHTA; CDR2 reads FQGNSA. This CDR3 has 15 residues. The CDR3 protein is CASSLASGMIYEQYF. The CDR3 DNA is TGTGCCAGCAGCTTAGCGAGCGGGATGATCTACGAGCAGTACTTC.

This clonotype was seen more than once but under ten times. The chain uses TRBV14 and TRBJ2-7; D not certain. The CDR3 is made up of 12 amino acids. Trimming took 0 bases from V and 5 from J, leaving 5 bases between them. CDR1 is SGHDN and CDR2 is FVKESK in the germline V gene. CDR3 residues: CASSQDVDEQYF. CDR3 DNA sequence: TGTGCCAGCAGCCAAGATGTTGACGAGCAGTACTTC.

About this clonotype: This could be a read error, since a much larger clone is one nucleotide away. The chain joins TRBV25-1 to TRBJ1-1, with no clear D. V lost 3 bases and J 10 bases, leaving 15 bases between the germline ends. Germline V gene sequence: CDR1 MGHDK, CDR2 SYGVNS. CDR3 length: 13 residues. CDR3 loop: CASSDSSRAGAFF. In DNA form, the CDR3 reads TGTGCCAGCAGTGATTCGTCGAGGGCAGGAGCTTTCTTT.

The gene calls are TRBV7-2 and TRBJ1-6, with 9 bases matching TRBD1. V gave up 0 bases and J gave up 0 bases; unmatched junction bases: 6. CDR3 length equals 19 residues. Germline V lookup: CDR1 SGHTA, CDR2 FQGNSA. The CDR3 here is CASSLADRGPGSYNSPLHF. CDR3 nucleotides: TGTGCCAGCAGCTTAGCGGACAGGGGTCCGGGCTCCTATAATTCACCCCTCCACTTT.

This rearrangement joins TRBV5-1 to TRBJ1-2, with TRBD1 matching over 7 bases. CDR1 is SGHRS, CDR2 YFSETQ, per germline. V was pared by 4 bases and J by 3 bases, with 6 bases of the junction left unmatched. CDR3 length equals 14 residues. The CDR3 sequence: CASSTGTVDYGYTF. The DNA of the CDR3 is TGCGCCAGCAGCACCGGGACAGTGGACTATGGCTACACCTTC.

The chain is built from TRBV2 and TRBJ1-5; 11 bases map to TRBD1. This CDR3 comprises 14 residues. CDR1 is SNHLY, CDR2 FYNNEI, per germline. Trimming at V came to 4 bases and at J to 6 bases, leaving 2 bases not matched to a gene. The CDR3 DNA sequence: TGTGCCAGCAGTGGGACAGGGGGCCTTCAGCCCCAGCATTTT. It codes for CASSGTGGLQPQHF.